This TCR beta chain came from a study of T cell changes during pregnancy in multiple sclerosis. Profiled with immunoSEQ multiplex PCR; TCRdb holds only in-frame clones, not every one. Among approximately 38,000 clones listed, less than 95% were seen once. The CDR3 sequence is 18 residues long. Germline loops: CDR1 SGHTA, CDR2 FQGNSA. J lost 2 bases, V lost 2 bases, and 12 bases had no gene match. The sequence was obtained from a female donor with multiple sclerosis, enrolled in a pregnancy study. The sample was peripheral blood, taken in the third trimester of pregnancy. This chain uses TRBV7-2 with TRBJ2-4; 7 nucleotides agree with TRBD1. The CDR3 DNA sequence: TGTGCCAGCAGCTTAACAATATTAAAACAGGGGACCAAAAACATTCAGTACTTC. This codes for CASSLTILKQGTKNIQYF. Using reference TRBV7-2 and TRBJ2-4 for the parts outside the CDR3, the full variable domain is GAGVSQSPSNKVTEKGKDVELRCDPISGHTALYWYRQSLGQGLEFLIYFQGNSAPDKSGLPSDRFSAERTGGSVSTLTIQRTQQEDSAVYLCASSLTILKQGTKNIQYFGAGTRLSVL.